This T cell receptor beta chain was recovered during a study of chemoradiotherapy in HPV16-positive cancers. For the study at large: Candidate HPV-specific clones and shared TCR motifs came from two HPV16-positive patients.

Notes on this clone: What it binds is not known.

Clones were read by immunoSEQ multiplex PCR, and TCRdb kept only the in-frame ones, dropping some. Of some 3,000 clones listed, under 95% are singletons. Study results and caveats: Only a couple of HPV16-positive patients supplied the functional HPV-specificity definition.

Germline CDR1 and CDR2: SEHNR and FQNEAQ (reference sequence). V lost 0 bases, J lost 5 bases, and 12 bases stayed unmatched. CDR3 size: 19 residues. The specimen was tumor tissue, collected from a patient who underwent chemoradiotherapy. V usage is TRBV7-9 and J usage is TRBJ2-3, with 12 nucleotides matching TRBD2. The clonotype comes from a human donor with HPV-associated anogenital cancer. The CDR3 here is CASSLARTSGATSGDTQYF. DNA for the CDR3: TGTGCCAGCAGCTTAGCCCGGACTAGCGGGGCCACGTCGGGAGATACGCAGTATTTT. Looking up the rest from reference TRBV7-9 and TRBJ2-3 gives the full variable domain: DTGVSQNPRHKITKRGQNVTFRCDPISEHNRLYWYRQTLGQGPEFLTYFQNEAQLEKSRLLSDRFSAERPKGSFSTLEIQRTEQGDSAMYLCASSLARTSGATSGDTQYFGPGTRLTVL.